This T cell receptor beta chain was sequenced in a study of a mutant IDH1 vaccine in newly diagnosed glioma. Concerning this clone itself: Antigen: not known.

Regarding time point: week 35, safety follow-up. Every single dose of the vaccine, 300 ug of mutant IDH1 20-mer peptide, came with topical imiquimod. Sequencing used immunoSEQ multiplex PCR; TCRdb keeps in-frame clones, though not all of them. The profile shows roughly 68,000 clones, about 73% of them singletons. This CDR3 has 15 residues. Germline trimming cut 2 bases from V and 9 bases from J; bases unmatched to any gene: 7. Germline V gives CDR1 MNHEY, CDR2 SVGAGI. The receptor comes from a man aged 50-60 years with glioma. The rearrangement uses TRBV6-5 and TRBJ2-2, with 9 bases that match TRBD2. This specimen consisted of PBMCs, obtained from a glioma patient whose treatment included an IDH1 peptide vaccine. The CDR3 DNA sequence: TGTGCCAGCAGTTACCTTAGCGGGGGAGGCCGGGAGCTGTTTTTT. It yields the protein CASSYLSGGGRELFF.